Presented here are 27 T cell receptor beta chains from one specimen sequenced in a study of cytomegalovirus exposure and HLA in healthy donors (dated by TCRdb to about 2017). Libraries came from the immunoSEQ multiplex PCR assay. The multiplex PCR relied on a mix of 60 forward primers for TCR Vbeta segments and 13 reverse primers for TCR Jbeta segments. In its TCRdb copy, this immuneACCESS table keeps in-frame sequences only and misses some clones. Where compared with another copy, unresolved V genes explain less than half of these, and the others have no known cause. For this sample there are some 240,000 clones; approximately 78% appear just once. The ten largest clones capture approximately 3.9% of the sample. What was sequenced was PBMCs. Receptors originate from a male donor in good health and CMV-seronegative.

This chain connects TRBV4-1 to TRBJ2-7; D is perhaps TRBD2 (6 bases). The CDR3 extends over 15 amino acids. V lost 6 bases and J 3 bases, leaving 18 bases between the germline ends. Germline V gene data show CDR1 as MGHRA and CDR2 as YSYEKL. CDR3 in amino acids: CASRPILGGDYEQYF. CDR3 nucleotides: TGCGCCAGCAGACCCATTTTGGGCGGGGACTACGAGCAGTACTTC.

The V call is TRBV5-4, the J call TRBJ2-1; TRBD1 aligns across 7 bases. The CDR3 covers 14 residues. Germline CDR1 reads SGHNT; CDR2 reads YYREEE (reference sequence). With 4 bases clipped from V and 4 bases from J, the junction kept 5 bases outside the gene matches. The CDR3 loop is CASSQGTEYNEQFF. CDR3 in DNA: TGTGCCAGCAGCCAAGGGACAGAATACAATGAGCAGTTCTTC. Using reference TRBV5-4 and TRBJ2-1 for the parts outside the CDR3, the full variable domain is ETGVTQSPTHLIKTRGQQVTLRCSSQSGHNTVSWYQQALGQGPQFIFQYYREEENGRGNFPPRFSGLQFPNYSSELNVNALELDDSALYLCASSQGTEYNEQFFGPGTRLTVL.

This CDR3 is CASSQLSGGETQYF. For the CDR3, the DNA is TGCGCCAGCAGCCAACTTTCGGGAGGGGAGACCCAGTACTTC. The chain links TRBV4-1 to TRBJ2-5; TRBD2 matches 8 bases. Per germline, CDR1 MGHRA and CDR2 YSYEKL. This CDR3 is 14 amino acids long. J lost 5 bases, V lost 2 bases, and 4 bases had no gene match.

This chain connects TRBV4-1 to TRBJ2-7, with 7 nucleotides matching TRBD2. CDR1 and CDR2 (germline): MGHRA, YSYEKL. J gave up 2 bases and V 0 bases, and 1 base lay outside the gene matches. The CDR3 runs 14 residues. CDR3 in DNA: TGCGCCAGCAGCCAAGAACTAGCGACCTACGAGCAGTACTTC. Protein: CASSQELATYEQYF.

The chain carries TRBV18 and TRBJ2-1; D is ambiguous. The CDR3 loop spans 14 amino acids. Germline CDR1 reads KGHSH; CDR2 reads LQKENI. Trimming stripped 2 bases from V and 2 bases from J, with 7 bases between. DNA of the CDR3: TGTGCCAGCTCACCAGCGCGAGCCTACAATGAGCAGTTCTTC. It is translated as CASSPARAYNEQFF.

The rearrangement uses TRBV7-2 and TRBJ2-2; 9 nucleotides match TRBD1. J gave up 7 bases and V 4 bases, and 7 bases lay outside the gene matches. Germline-derived CDR1 and CDR2 are SGHTA and FQGNSA. The CDR3 spans 15 residues. The CDR3 is CASSWGDRDDGELFF. CDR3 bases: TGTGCCAGCAGCTGGGGGGACAGGGACGACGGGGAGCTGTTTTTT. Full variable domain (rest looked up from reference TRBV7-2 and TRBJ2-2): GAGVSQSPSNKVTEKGKDVELRCDPISGHTALYWYRQSLGQGLEFLIYFQGNSAPDKSGLPSDRFSAERTGGSVSTLTIQRTQQEDSAVYLCASSWGDRDDGELFFGEGSRLTVL.

The chain combines TRBV7-6 with TRBJ2-7, with 7 bases identical to TRBD2. The CDR3 covers 15 residues. CDR1 SGHVS and CDR2 FNYEAQ come from the germline V gene. V lost 1 base to trimming and J lost 7 bases; unmatched junction nucleotides: 10. The CDR3 reads CASSLVAGAEWEQYF. DNA of the CDR3: TGTGCCAGCAGCTTAGTGGCGGGAGCAGAGTGGGAGCAGTACTTC.

The rearrangement joins TRBV7-6 to TRBJ2-7, with 7 bases identical to TRBD2. V lost 1 base and J lost 4; bases outside the gene matches: 4. Germline V gene lookup returns CDR1 SGHVS and CDR2 FNYEAQ. The CDR3 covers 14 residues. The CDR3 loop is CASSLGGSGYEQYF. CDR3 bases: TGTGCCAGCAGCTTAGGCGGGAGCGGGTACGAGCAGTACTTC.

This clone was counted a single time. The rearrangement joins TRBV5-1 to TRBJ2-7; 7 bases map to TRBD2. J lost 3 bases, V lost 3 bases, and 3 bases had no gene match. The CDR3 sequence is 13 residues long. Germline loops: CDR1 SGHRS, CDR2 YFSETQ. Here the CDR3 DNA reads TGCGCCAGCAGCTCTGGACTAGACTACGAGCAGTACTTC. This encodes CASSSGLDYEQYF.

The chain is built from TRBV18 and TRBJ2-1; 8 bases align to TRBD2. V shed 0 bases, J shed 3 bases, and the junction held 1 base outside the gene matches. CDR3 length equals 15 residues. CDR1 and CDR2 from the germline V gene are KGHSH and LQKENI. The CDR3: CASSPPSGNYNEQFF. The CDR3, as DNA: TGTGCCAGCTCACCACCTAGCGGGAACTACAATGAGCAGTTCTTC.

V usage is TRBV4-1 and J usage is TRBJ1-1; no clear D gene. CDR3 length: 16 amino acids. V lost 1 base and J lost 0, with 12 bases in between. The germline V gene has CDR1 MGHRA and CDR2 YSYEKL. CDR3 protein: CASSQVSPGMNTEAFF. The CDR3 DNA reads TGCGCCAGCAGCCAAGTCTCCCCGGGAATGAACACTGAAGCTTTCTTT.

On this clone: Other DNA sequences in this sample translate to the same CDR3. The rearrangement joins TRBV7-9 to TRBJ2-5; no reliable D call. The CDR3 totals 11 residues. Germline lookup yields CDR1 SEHNR and CDR2 FQNEAQ (reference sequence). Trimming pared 5 bases from V and 5 bases from J, leaving 6 bases between. CDR3 amino acids: CASSLLETQYF. The CDR3, as DNA: TGTGCCAGCAGCCTACTGGAGACCCAGTACTTC.

This chain uses TRBV11-1 with TRBJ2-7; 8 nucleotides line up with TRBD2. Per the germline V gene, CDR1 is SGHAT and CDR2 is FQDESV (reference sequence). Losses at the gene ends were 5 bases for V and 3 bases for J; bases not matched to a gene: 6. The CDR3 runs to 14 residues. CDR3 sequence reads: CASSPTSDLYEQYF. DNA for the CDR3: TGTGCCAGCAGCCCGACTAGCGACCTCTACGAGCAGTACTTC.

With respect to this clone: One end of the junction does not line up with germline, which may come from a read error. The chain carries TRBV7-9 and TRBJ2-7; no clear D. From germline, CDR1 is SEHNR and CDR2 FQNEAQ (reference sequence). The CDR3 contains 16 residues. CDR3 in amino acids: CSSSLVDTNWADEQYF. The CDR3 bases are TGTTCCAGCAGCTTAGTTGACACGAACTGGGCCGACGAGCAGTACTTC.

This rearrangement joins TRBV7-9 to TRBJ1-1; no firm D call. V was clipped by 10 bases and J by 0 bases, with 6 bases between them. Germline V gene lookup returns CDR1 SEHNR and CDR2 FQNEAQ (reference sequence). This CDR3 comprises 11 residues. CDR3 nucleotide sequence: TGTGCCATCGGGATGAACACTGAAGCTTTCTTT. Translation gives CAIGMNTEAFF.

This clone was seen a handful of times. The V and J genes are TRBV6-6 and TRBJ2-3, with 7 bases matching TRBD2. Looked up from germline, CDR1 is MNHNY and CDR2 is SVGAGI (reference sequence). V was clipped by 5 bases and J by 6 bases; unmatched bases: 8. This CDR3 has 14 amino acids. This CDR3 is CASSLLATGDTQYF. The CDR3 region has the DNA TGTGCCAGCAGTCTACTAGCGACCGGGGATACGCAGTATTTT.

This clone was picked up a small number of times. V usage is TRBV5-1 and J usage is TRBJ1-3; TRBD1 matches at 8 bases. CDR3 length equals 16 residues. In germline, CDR1 is SGHRS, CDR2 YFSETQ. V lost 0 bases and J lost 1; bases outside the gene matches: 3. This CDR3 reads CASSLDRGISGNTIYF. CDR3 in DNA: TGCGCCAGCAGCTTGGACAGGGGGATTTCTGGAAACACCATATATTTT.

The chain joins TRBV5-1 to TRBJ1-1; perhaps TRBD1 as D (5 bases). The ends were cut back, 1 base at V and 3 bases at J, with 10 bases in the middle. The CDR3 extends over 14 amino acids. CDR1 and CDR2 from the germline V gene are SGHRS and YFSETQ. The CDR3 DNA reads TGCGCCAGCAGCTTGTGGGGGGACTACACTGAAGCTTTCTTT. It encodes CASSLWGDYTEAFF.

V usage is TRBV30 and J usage is TRBJ2-3; 9 bases are shared with TRBD1. The germline CDR1 and CDR2 sequences are GTSNPN and SVGIG (reference sequence). This CDR3 is built from 15 residues. The trim removed 2 bases at V and 4 bases at J, leaving 7 bases unmatched. The CDR3 spells CAWSPTGGWADTQYF. CDR3 in DNA: TGTGCCTGGAGTCCCACAGGGGGCTGGGCAGATACGCAGTATTTT.

The rearrangement uses TRBV19 and TRBJ1-5; 7 bases fit TRBD1. V lost 6 bases, J lost 3 bases, and 2 bases stayed unmatched. From germline, CDR1 is LNHDA and CDR2 SQIVND (reference sequence). The CDR3 contains 13 residues. The CDR3 spells CASRQGVNQPQHF. The CDR3 DNA reads as TGTGCCAGTAGGCAGGGGGTCAATCAGCCCCAGCATTTT.

This clone was seen a few times. The chain joins TRBV14 to TRBJ2-2; D is undetermined. The CDR3 extends over 16 amino acids. Germline CDR1 SGHDN, CDR2 FVKESK. V was shortened by 0 bases and J by 1 base, with 9 bases between the two germline ends. The CDR3 spells CASSQDLAMNTGELFF. In nucleotides, the CDR3 is TGTGCCAGCAGCCAAGATCTCGCGATGAACACCGGGGAGCTGTTTTTT.

This sequence joins TRBV28 and TRBJ2-3; D perhaps matches TRBD1 (6 bases). The ends were cut back, 5 bases at V and 11 bases at J, with 14 bases in the middle. The germline V gene has CDR1 MDHEN and CDR2 SYDVKM. This CDR3 contains 12 residues. In DNA form, the CDR3 reads TGTGCCAGCAGTATAACAGGGCAGATGCAGTATTTT. Its protein product is CASSITGQMQYF.

The chain is built from TRBV6-4 and TRBJ2-1; 7 bases line up with TRBD2. The CDR3 sequence is 14 residues long. With V trimmed by 4 bases and J by 4 bases, 4 bases remained unmatched. Germline values: CDR1 MRHNA, CDR2 SNTAGT. CDR3 sequence: CASSGRLAYNEQFF. The CDR3 DNA is TGTGCCAGCAGTGGTCGACTAGCTTACAATGAGCAGTTCTTC.

This chain connects TRBV7-9 to TRBJ2-3; D is possibly TRBD2 (6 bases). Germline-derived CDR1 and CDR2 are SEHNR and FQNEAQ (reference sequence). The CDR3 is 15 residues long. The ends were cut back, 6 bases at V and 4 bases at J, with 17 bases in the middle. CDR3 in amino acids: CASRRSYGRSDTQYF. CDR3 nucleotide sequence: TGTGCCAGCAGACGCAGCTACGGGAGATCAGATACGCAGTATTTT.

V is TRBV5-6 and J is TRBJ2-1; 9 bases are a match to TRBD2. Germline V gene data show CDR1 as SGHDT and CDR2 as YYEEEE. This CDR3 region has 17 residues. V lost 0 bases, J lost 8 bases, and 12 bases stayed unmatched. Written as DNA, the CDR3 is TGTGCCAGCAGCTTGGGTCTTTGGCGGGAGGGGCAGGATGAGCAGTTCTTC. It translates to CASSLGLWREGQDEQFF.

V gene TRBV7-9 combines with J gene TRBJ2-5; 8 bases align to TRBD2. V shed 7 bases, J shed 1 base, and the junction held 17 bases outside the gene matches. This CDR3 has 18 amino acids. Germline lookup yields CDR1 SEHNR and CDR2 FQNEAQ (reference sequence). The CDR3 bases are TGTGCCAGCACCCCCCGGGGGGGGGCGGGAGTTCTCCAAGAGACCCAGTACTTC. Translation gives CASTPRGGAGVLQETQYF.

The V call is TRBV6-5, the J call TRBJ1-2; D ambiguous. CDR1 is MNHEY and CDR2 is SVGAGI in the germline V gene. This CDR3 comprises 14 residues. V lost 0 bases and J lost 2, with 7 bases in between. The DNA of the CDR3 is TGTGCCAGCAGTTACTCGGGGAGGAACTATGGCTACACCTTC. Its translation is CASSYSGRNYGYTF.